A single sample gave rise to the 20 T cell receptor beta chains below, sequenced in a study of blood T cell repertoires in COVID-19 (TCRdb year 2020). Libraries were built with the immunoSEQ multiplex PCR assay. Entries here come from immuneACCESS through TCRdb and include only in-frame sequences with V and J called. Some clones fail to appear in such tables; in the studies checked, an unresolved V gene covers under half of the shortfall, and the cause of the remainder is unknown. Here the sample has some 150,000 clones; about 86% occur a single time. The top ten clonotypes cover around 8.2% of the sample. The sequenced sample consisted of peripheral blood. Receptor source: a woman in her fifties or sixties with acute or convalescent COVID-19.

The gene calls are TRBV7-9 and TRBJ1-2, with TRBD1 matching over 9 bases. In germline, CDR1 is SEHNR, CDR2 FQNEAQ (reference sequence). This CDR3 has 15 amino acids. Trimming at V came to 5 bases and at J to 4 bases, leaving 8 bases not matched to a gene. The CDR3 loop is CASSQTGGNPYGYTF. The CDR3 DNA reads as TGTGCCAGCAGCCAGACAGGGGGAAACCCCTATGGCTACACCTTC. The variable domain in full, completed from reference TRBV7-9 and TRBJ1-2, reads DTGVSQNPRHKITKRGQNVTFRCDPISEHNRLYWYRQTLGQGPEFLTYFQNEAQLEKSRLLSDRFSAERPKGSFSTLEIQRTEQGDSAMYLCASSQTGGNPYGYTFGSGTRLTVV.

The chain combines TRBV12-3 or TRBV12-4 with TRBJ2-5, with TRBD2 matching 7 bases. The ends lost 6 bases at V and 5 bases at J; junction bases unmatched: 6. The CDR3 totals 13 residues. The CDR3 DNA follows: TGTGCCAGCAGCCAAACTAGCGCTGAGACCCAGTACTTC. This codes for CASSQTSAETQYF.

The chain links TRBV7-3 to TRBJ2-1, with 9 nucleotides matching TRBD1. Trimming cost V 3 bases and J 6 bases; bases outside gene matches: 18. The V gene's germline CDR1 is SGHTA and CDR2 FQGTGA. CDR3 length equals 19 residues. CDR3 nucleotide sequence: TGTGCCAGCAGCTTTACAGGGGGCCCCCGGGTTTTAGCGGTCAATGAGCAGTTCTTC. Its translation is CASSFTGGPRVLAVNEQFF.

The gene calls are TRBV24-1 and TRBJ2-3, with D possibly being TRBD1 (6 bases). In germline, CDR1 is KGHDR, CDR2 SFDVKD. V gave up 8 bases and J gave up 7 bases, with 15 bases separating them. The CDR3 is 13 amino acids. CDR3 DNA: TGTGCCACCACCTCACAGGGTTTGAATACGCAGTATTTT. Its translation is CATTSQGLNTQYF.

The chain joins TRBV30 to TRBJ2-3, with a possible D match to TRBD2 (6 bases). Germline-derived CDR1 and CDR2 are GTSNPN and SVGIG (reference sequence). The CDR3 contains 12 residues. Trimming removed 5 bases from V and 6 bases from J, with 12 bases in between. As DNA, the CDR3 is TGTGCCTGGGAATATCGGGGGGATACGCAGTATTTT. It is translated as CAWEYRGDTQYF.

As regards this clone: A read error is likely, as this CDR3 ends without the conserved phenylalanine or tryptophan. It is unclear where the CDR3 begins or ends on the DNA, so no DNA is shown, and the CDR3 is as TCRdb lists it. The V call is TRBV2, the J call TRBJ2-3; the table's D call TRBD2 went unverified against the DNA. Per the germline V gene, CDR1 is SNHLY and CDR2 is FYNNEI. The CDR3 numbers 9 amino acids, ends counted. CDR3 in amino acids: CASITSGGV.

The genes are TRBV9 and TRBJ2-3, with 11 bases fitting TRBD2. The CDR3 extends over 15 amino acids. Germline V gene lookup returns CDR1 SGDLS and CDR2 YYNGEE. The V and J ends lost 0 bases and 10 bases, in that order; junction bases with no gene match: 7. Written as DNA, the CDR3 is TGTGCCAGCAGCGTAGCGGCTAGCGGGGGGAACTCGCAGTATTTT. This encodes CASSVAASGGNSQYF.

CDR3 DNA sequence: TGCAGCGGCCGGGACAGGGATCAAGGTGAGCAGTTCTTC. Amino acids: CSGRDRDQGEQFF. This chain links TRBV29-1 with TRBJ2-1, with 9 nucleotides matching TRBD1. The CDR3 spans 13 residues. Germline-derived CDR1 and CDR2 are SQVTM and ANQGSEA. V was pared by 7 bases and J by 9 bases, with 10 bases of the junction left unmatched.

Only one count was recorded for this clone. The chain combines TRBV28 with TRBJ2-3, with 8 bases fitting TRBD2. Germline V gives CDR1 MDHEN, CDR2 SYDVKM. Trimming cost V 5 bases and J 6 bases; bases outside gene matches: 4. The CDR3 consists of 13 residues. CDR3 in amino acids: CASSLGGADTQYF. CDR3 sequence (DNA): TGTGCCAGCAGTCTCGGGGGGGCTGATACGCAGTATTTT.

This chain links TRBV6-6 with TRBJ1-1; D is perhaps TRBD1 (5 bases). The CDR3 is 13 amino acids. CDR1 and CDR2 from the germline V gene are MNHNY and SVGAGI (reference sequence). The V end was cut by 0 bases, the J end by 10 bases, with 12 bases between. The CDR3 sequence: CASSYSMTVGAFF. The CDR3 nucleotides are TGTGCCAGCAGTTACTCGATGACAGTCGGAGCTTTCTTT.

The rearrangement links TRBV28 to TRBJ2-5; 10 nucleotides line up with TRBD2. V was clipped by 2 bases and J by 4 bases; unmatched bases: 7. This CDR3 is built from 16 residues. Looked up from germline, CDR1 is MDHEN and CDR2 is SYDVKM. The CDR3 here is CASSLSGGAQGETQYF. CDR3 in DNA: TGTGCCAGCAGTTTAAGCGGGGGGGCCCAAGGAGAGACCCAGTACTTC.

The chain joins TRBV28 to TRBJ1-2; a weak D match, TRBD1 (6 bases). The CDR3 totals 13 residues. Germline loops: CDR1 MDHEN, CDR2 SYDVKM. Between the trimmed V and J ends, which lost 3 bases and 7 bases, there was a span of 12 bases. DNA of the CDR3: TGTGCCAGCAGTTTGCGGGGGGCTGGTGGCTACACCTTC. Amino acids: CASSLRGAGGYTF.

This chain uses TRBV5-6 with TRBJ2-5; 7 bases match TRBD2. Looked up from germline, CDR1 is SGHDT and CDR2 is YYEEEE. The CDR3 totals 13 residues. V was pared by 4 bases and J by 1 base, with 1 base of the junction left unmatched. CDR3 protein: CASSAGVQETQYF. The DNA for the CDR3 is TGTGCCAGCAGCGCGGGGGTCCAAGAGACCCAGTACTTC.

The chain recombines TRBV9 with TRBJ1-2; 9 nucleotides match TRBD1. CDR1 is SGDLS and CDR2 is YYNGEE in the germline V gene. CDR3 size: 15 residues. The trim removed 2 bases at V and 4 bases at J, leaving 6 bases unmatched. The CDR3 DNA reads TGTGCCAGCAGCGTCCAGACAGGGGGACCCTATGGCTACACCTTC. Encoded protein: CASSVQTGGPYGYTF.

V is TRBV10-3 and J is TRBJ2-2; 10 nucleotides agree with TRBD2. The ends lost 5 bases at V and 4 bases at J; junction bases unmatched: 13. From germline, CDR1 is ENHRY and CDR2 SYGVKD. There are 18 residues in the CDR3. CDR3 bases: TGTGCCATCAGTAGCGGGGGGGGCATGTCGACTGTCACCGGGGAGCTGTTTTTT. It specifies CAISSGGGMSTVTGELFF.

V usage is TRBV7-2 and J usage is TRBJ1-1; D remains unclear. The CDR3 extends over 15 amino acids. From germline, CDR1 is SGHTA and CDR2 FQGNSA. V lost 4 bases, J lost 5 bases, and 17 bases lay in between. The CDR3: CASSSQDGKGTEAFF. CDR3 nucleotides: TGTGCCAGCAGCTCCCAGGACGGGAAGGGAACTGAAGCTTTCTTT.

The chain combines TRBV10-3 with TRBJ1-1; D is perhaps TRBD1 (6 bases). Germline values: CDR1 ENHRY, CDR2 SYGVKD. Between the trimmed V and J ends, which lost 5 bases and 5 bases, there was a span of 6 bases. This CDR3 is built from 11 residues. CDR3 sequence: CAISQGTEAFF. The CDR3 DNA follows: TGTGCCATCAGTCAGGGGACTGAAGCTTTCTTT.

The V and J genes are TRBV7-6 and TRBJ2-7; TRBD1 matches 8 bases. Trimming removed 5 bases from V and 2 bases from J; junction bases left unmatched: 8. This CDR3 region has 15 residues. Germline V CDR1 and CDR2: SGHVS, FNYEAQ. The CDR3 bases are TGTGCCAGCAGCCCCTCGGACAGGGCAACCTACGAGCAGTACTTC. Translated, it gives CASSPSDRATYEQYF.

CDR3 in amino acids: CASSYSAGLRTGELFF. DNA of the CDR3: TGTGCCAGCAGTTACTCGGCAGGGTTGCGCACCGGGGAGCTGTTTTTT. The chain uses TRBV6-5 and TRBJ2-2; TRBD1 is a possible D gene (5 bases). The length of the CDR3 is 16 residues. Trimming cost V 0 bases and J 4 bases, with 12 bases left between them. The germline gives CDR1 MNHEY, CDR2 SVGAGI.

J is TRBJ1-1 and V is TRBV7-8; the D gene is possibly TRBD1 (6 bases). V was clipped by 6 bases and J by 4 bases, with 21 bases between them. Per germline, CDR1 SGHVS and CDR2 FQNEAQ. There are 16 residues in the CDR3. The DNA of the CDR3 is TGTGCCAGCAGGAACGGGGGGGCTGTAGTTGTCACTGAAGCTTTCTTT. Translated, it gives CASRNGGAVVVTEAFF.